These 17 T cell receptor beta chains share one sample of origin, sequenced in a study of T cell clonality in common variable immunodeficiency. Sequenced by immunoSEQ multiplex PCR; TCRdb stores in-frame clones only, minus some. Sampling found tens of thousands of clones, none seen once. The sample was peripheral blood mononuclear cells. The source of these receptors is a person between 18 and 75 years old in good health.

About this clone itself: The read ends 3 residues before the CDR3 terminus; that terminus is restored from the germline J gene. The chain combines TRBV7-9 with TRBJ2-3; a weak D match, TRBD2 (5 bases). The CDR3 extends over 15 amino acids. V was cut by 1 base and J by 2 bases, with 10 bases left in between. Germline CDR1 is SEHNR and CDR2 is FQNEAQ (reference sequence). CDR3 region: CASSLEAAVTDTQYF. The CDR3 DNA, read in part, is TGTGCCAGCAGCTTAGAAGCGGCCGTCACAGATACG.

In its sample, this clone was seen many times. The read ends 3 residues before the CDR3 terminus; that terminus is restored from the germline J gene. The chain combines TRBV5-4 with TRBJ1-2; possible D gene TRBD1, 5 bases. Germline loops: CDR1 SGHNT, CDR2 YYREEE (reference sequence). The CDR3 is made up of 13 amino acids. CDR3 DNA (partial): TGTGCCAGCAGCTTGGGAGGGGCCGGGGGC. As protein: CASSLGGAGG. The entire CDR3 protein is CASSLGGAGGYTF.

This clone was picked up many times. The read terminates 3 residues before the CDR3 end, so the remaining end is supplied by the germline J gene. The chain links TRBV11-2 to TRBJ2-1; a weak D match, TRBD2 (6 bases). This CDR3 region has 14 residues. From germline, CDR1 is SGHAT and CDR2 FQNNGV. Trimming took 1 base from V and 9 from J, leaving 13 bases between them. The CDR3 DNA, read in part, is TGTGCCAGCAGCTTAGGGCTCCGGGGGATTGAG. This sequence encodes CASSLGLRGIE. The whole CDR3 protein reads CASSLGLRGIEQFF.

This clone was seen at least ten times. The observed sequence ends 3 residues before the CDR3 terminus, with the missing tail filled in from the germline J gene. The chain combines TRBV18 with TRBJ2-7, with 7 positions matching TRBD2. With 3 bases clipped from V and 2 bases from J, the junction kept 10 bases outside the gene matches. Germline assignment: CDR1 KGHSH and CDR2 LQKENI. There are 16 residues in the CDR3. The sequenced part of the CDR3 DNA is TGTGCCAGCTCACCCACGGGGGGATCGGGGCCCTACGAG. Translation gives CASSPTGGSGPYE. The entire CDR3 sequence reads CASSPTGGSGPYEQYF.

Ten or more counts support this clone. The CDR3 extends 3 residues past the end of the read, so its final part is completed from the germline J gene. This chain links TRBV5-4 with TRBJ2-2, with 11 bases identical to TRBD2. Trimming took 5 bases from V and 0 from J; bases not matched to a gene: 3. The CDR3 is 16 residues long. Per germline, CDR1 SGHNT and CDR2 YYREEE (reference sequence). The chain's CDR3 is CASSQGLAANTGELFF. CDR3 bases read: TGTGCCAGCAGTCAGGGACTAGCGGCGAACACCGGGGAG.

There are many counts of this clone. The read gets to within 3 residues of the CDR3 end, and the germline J gene fills in the rest. The chain joins TRBV19 to TRBJ2-1; tentative D call: TRBD2 (6 bases). Germline V gene data show CDR1 as LNHDA and CDR2 as SQIVND (reference sequence). The CDR3 consists of 15 residues. Trimming shortened V by 3 bases and J by 5 bases, and 14 bases separated the two germline ends. CDR3 DNA, as far as it was read: TGTGCCAGTAGTATCAGTCACGGGGGAAACAATGAG. Translation gives CASSISHGGNNE. The CDR3 as a whole reads CASSISHGGNNEQFF.

There are a few counts of this clone. The CDR3 is cut off 3 residues early in the read; its end comes from the germline J gene. This chain joins TRBV10-2 and TRBJ2-5; 7 positions agree with TRBD1. Germline CDR1 WSHSY, CDR2 SAAADI. Trimming removed 6 bases from V and 0 bases from J; junction bases left unmatched: 4. CDR3 length: 14 amino acids. The CDR3 spells CASRGTDNQETQYF. The CDR3 bases that were read are TGCGCCAGCAGGGGGACAGACAACCAAGAGACC.

This clone appeared many times. With the read ending 3 residues before the CDR3 end, the germline J gene is used to fill in that end. The chain employs TRBV6-2 or TRBV6-3 and TRBJ1-1; 10 nucleotides agree with TRBD1. The CDR3 has 17 amino acids. Per germline, CDR1 MNHEY and CDR2 SVGEGT. The ends lost 4 bases at V and 5 bases at J; junction bases unmatched: 13. The sequenced part of the CDR3 DNA is TGTGCCAGCAGTTCCGGGACAGGGGAAACGGCGATGACTGAA. Protein product: CASSSGTGETAMTE. The full CDR3 protein reads CASSSGTGETAMTEAFF.

This clone was recorded many times. The read ends 3 residues before the CDR3 terminus; that terminus is restored from the germline J gene. V and J are TRBV5-1 and TRBJ2-2, with D tentatively TRBD1 (5 bases). This CDR3 comprises 15 residues. Between the trimmed V and J ends, which lost 4 bases and 0 bases, there was a span of 10 bases. Germline V gives CDR1 SGHRS, CDR2 YFSETQ. The CDR3 bases that were read are TGCGCCAGCAGCAAGGACAACGCGAACACCGGGGAG. Amino acids: CASSKDNANTGE. The CDR3 in its entirety is CASSKDNANTGELFF. The variable domain in full, completed from reference TRBV5-1 and TRBJ2-2, reads KAGVTQTPRYLIKTRGQQVTLSCSPISGHRSVSWYQQTPGQGLQFLFEYFSETQRNKGNFPGRFSGRQFSNSRSEMNVSTLELGDSALYLCASSKDNANTGELFFGEGSRLTVL.

This clone came up many times. The read gets to within 3 residues of the CDR3 end, and the germline J gene fills in the rest. The rearrangement links TRBV7-2 to TRBJ2-7; D remains unclear. Germline V CDR1 and CDR2: SGHTA, FQGNSA. CDR3 length: 14 amino acids. Trimming took off 2 bases at V and 2 bases at J, with 10 bases between the two ends. CDR3 amino acids: CASSLMAATYEQYF. Partial CDR3 DNA: TGTGCCAGCAGCTTAATGGCCGCCACCTACGAG.

This clone was seen at least ten times. The DNA ends 3 residues before the CDR3 does, and the rest of the CDR3 is filled in from the germline J gene. The rearrangement uses TRBV29-1 and TRBJ2-2; 8 bases line up with TRBD1. Germline-derived CDR1 and CDR2 are SQVTM and ANQGSEA. J gave up 7 bases and V 8 bases, and 9 bases lay outside the gene matches. This CDR3 region has 13 residues. CDR3 DNA (partial): TGCAGCATGGTTCAGGGGGCGGGCGGGGAG. Translation gives CSMVQGAGGE. The whole CDR3 is CSMVQGAGGELFF.

This clone has a count of ten or more. The CDR3 region is CSARIAGGTDTQYF. Incomplete CDR3 DNA: TGCAGTGCTAGAATAGCGGGAGGCACAGATACG. This chain links TRBV20-1 with TRBJ2-3; 9 bases agree with TRBD2. The read gets to within 3 residues of the CDR3 end, and the germline J gene fills in the rest. CDR1 is DFQATT, CDR2 SNEGSKA, per germline (reference sequence). The CDR3 has 14 amino acids. The J segment lost 1 base and the V segment lost 2 bases, leaving 1 base of the junction unmatched.

This clone was recorded at least ten times. The CDR3 DNA, read in part, is TGTGCCAGCAGCTCGGGGACACCGAACACTGAA. Amino acids: CASSSGTPNTE. The CDR3 in full is CASSSGTPNTEAFF. The gene calls are TRBV13 and TRBJ1-1; TRBD1 might be the D (6 bases). Sequencing ends 3 residues short of the CDR3 end; the germline J gene provides the rest. Trimming stripped 4 bases from V and 1 base from J, with 10 bases between. The CDR3 length is 14 residues. The germline V gene encodes CDR1 PRHDT and CDR2 FYEKMQ (reference sequence).

Ten or more counts support this clone. The read ends 3 residues before the CDR3 terminus; that terminus is restored from the germline J gene. This rearrangement joins TRBV10-3 to TRBJ2-1, with 8 bases fitting TRBD2. This CDR3 spans 13 amino acids. Germline V gene data show CDR1 as ENHRY and CDR2 as SYGVKD. The junction had 8 bases not matched to a gene; V was cut back by 11 bases and J by 5 bases. This chain's CDR3 is CAVVSGADNEQFF. The CDR3 bases that were read are TGTGCCGTTGTTAGCGGGGCCGACAATGAG.

This clone appeared many times. The CDR3 end falls 3 residues outside the read, so it is completed with the germline J gene. V is TRBV18 and J is TRBJ1-4; tentatively, D is TRBD1 (6 bases). The CDR3 spans 14 residues. The germline V gene encodes CDR1 KGHSH and CDR2 LQKENI. The CDR3 protein is CASSPVLQGKGLFF. The CDR3 DNA, read in part, is TGTGCCAGCTCACCAGTCCTACAGGGAAAAGGA.

This clone was observed a few times. The CDR3 end lies 3 residues beyond the end of the read and is filled in from the germline J gene. This chain connects TRBV20-1 to TRBJ2-3, with 7 bases fitting TRBD2. The germline gives CDR1 DFQATT, CDR2 SNEGSKA (reference sequence). Unmatched junction bases numbered 16, after V lost 5 bases and J lost 8 bases. This CDR3 has 15 amino acids. The CDR3 bases that were read are TGCAGTGCTCGGGGGAGCGGGAACCGGAGAGGTACG. Translating gives CSARGSGNRRGT. The CDR3 as a whole reads CSARGSGNRRGTQYF.

This clone has ten or more counts. The read comes to an end 3 residues before the CDR3 does, leaving the germline J gene to fill in the end. V is TRBV10-3 and J is TRBJ2-7; D may be TRBD1 (5 bases). This CDR3 is built from 14 residues. The germline CDR1 and CDR2 sequences are ENHRY and SYGVKD. V gave up 5 bases and J gave up 6 bases, with 17 bases separating them. CDR3 DNA, as far as it was read: TGTGCCATCAGTCGGATCGAAGTGGGGCGCGAG. This sequence encodes CAISRIEVGRE. The CDR3 reads in full as CAISRIEVGREQYF.